A single sample gave rise to the 6 T cell receptor beta chains below, sequenced in a study of sequential checkpoint blockade in melanoma. Using immunoSEQ multiplex PCR, the repertoire was profiled, and TCRdb retains in-frame clones only, with some absent. The table has about 460 clones, 25% seen once. The treatment denotes: randomized to nivolumab then ipilimumab (arm A) or the reverse (arm B). Source: tumor tissue (inferred from file names), taken from a patient given nivolumab and ipilimumab in sequence. These receptors originate from a human donor with melanoma.

The sample holds a few counts of this clone. V usage is TRBV6-8 and J usage is TRBJ1-2; 7 bases fit TRBD1. The germline CDR1 and CDR2 sequences are MNHGY and SAAAGT. J lost 7 bases, V lost 7 bases, and 12 bases had no gene match. This CDR3 has 14 amino acids. CDR3 bases: TGTGCCAGCACCCGACAGGGTTCCCTGGGTGGCTACACCTTC. Residues: CASTRQGSLGGYTF.

In its sample, this clone ranks as medium-sized. CDR3 nucleotide sequence: TGTGCCAGCAGCCAAGTTCGGGACAGCTATCGATATAGCAATCAGCCCCAGCATTTT. Translating it yields CASSQVRDSYRYSNQPQHF. This rearrangement joins TRBV11-3 to TRBJ1-5, with 7 bases lining up with TRBD1. Germline-derived CDR1 and CDR2 are SGHNT and YENEEA. V shed 5 bases and J 0 bases; nucleotides not matched to a gene: 16. CDR3 length: 19 residues. Full variable domain (remainder filled in from reference TRBV11-3 and TRBJ1-5): EAGVVQSPRYKIIEKKQPVAFWCNPISGHNTLYWYLQNLGQGPELLIRYENEEAVDDSQLPKDRFSAERLKGVDSTLKIQPAELGDSAVYLCASSQVRDSYRYSNQPQHFGDGTRLSIL.

This clone was detected only once. The genes are TRBV15 and TRBJ2-3; the match to TRBD2 covers 11 bases. J lost 10 bases, V lost 3 bases, and 9 bases had no gene match. CDR1 is LNHNV, CDR2 YYDKDF, per germline (reference sequence). There are 15 residues in the CDR3. CDR3 coding DNA: TGTGCCACCAGCAGGGAGGCTAGCGGGGGGCACTCGCAGTATTTT. It translates to CATSREASGGHSQYF. The whole variable domain, filled in from reference TRBV15 and TRBJ2-3, reads DAMVIQNPRYQVTQFGKPVTLSCSQTLNHNVMYWYQQKSSQAPKLLFHYYDKDFNNEADTPDNFQSRRPNTSFCFLDIRSPGLGDTAMYLCATSREASGGHSQYFGPGTRLTVL.

In its sample, this clone ranks as large. The V and J genes are TRBV11-3 and TRBJ2-5; TRBD2 agrees at 9 bases. Trimming cost V 2 bases and J 2 bases; bases outside gene matches: 6. This CDR3 region has 16 residues. Germline V gives CDR1 SGHNT, CDR2 YENEEA. The chain's CDR3 is CASSLFGSGGQETQYF. The DNA for the CDR3 is TGTGCCAGCAGCTTATTCGGTAGCGGGGGACAAGAGACCCAGTACTTC.

In this sample, this clone is medium-sized. The genes are TRBV11-3 and TRBJ2-5; D might be TRBD1 (5 bases). This CDR3 contains 14 residues. Germline V gene data show CDR1 as SGHNT and CDR2 as YENEEA. Trimming pared 1 base from V and 5 bases from J, leaving 11 bases between. As DNA, the CDR3 is TGTGCCAGCAGCTTAGTAGGGGCAGGTGAGACCCAGTACTTC. Amino acid sequence: CASSLVGAGETQYF. Supplemented by reference TRBV11-3 and TRBJ2-5, the full variable domain reads EAGVVQSPRYKIIEKKQPVAFWCNPISGHNTLYWYLQNLGQGPELLIRYENEEAVDDSQLPKDRFSAERLKGVDSTLKIQPAELGDSAVYLCASSLVGAGETQYFGPGTRLLVL.

The chain uses TRBV5-1 and TRBJ1-2, with 8 positions matching TRBD1. In germline, CDR1 is SGHRS, CDR2 YFSETQ. V shed 4 bases, J shed 8 bases, and the junction held 16 bases outside the gene matches. This CDR3 spans 16 amino acids. CDR3: CASSRSDRGFAEGYTF. CDR3 sequence (DNA): TGCGCCAGCAGCCGAAGCGACAGGGGTTTTGCGGAAGGCTACACCTTC.